The rows below give T cell receptor beta chains drawn from one sample of a study of T cell responses to AZD1222 COVID-19 vaccine. Produced via immunoSEQ multiplex PCR; TCRdb's table is partial and in-frame only. The sample holds more than 120,000 clones, around 84% seen once. Sequencing was performed on peripheral blood, taken 28 days after the second AZD1222 dose. Source of these receptors: an adult who received the AZD1222 COVID-19 vaccine. Each CDR3 is given with its conserved first and last residue. A D gene is named only where the DNA matches it firmly. Clone size is not always given. Where it is, it says once, few, many or a class for expanded clones.

d_call	clone_size	v_call	j_call	cdr3_aa	cdr3_nt
NA	NA	TRBV15	TRBJ1-3	CATSRNEGGSGNTIYF	TGTGCCACCAGCAGAAACGAGGGAGGCTCTGGAAACACCATATATTTT
NA	NA	TRBV5-1	TRBJ2-7	CASSTAGTGSYEQYF	TGCGCCAGCAGCACCGCCGGGACGGGTTCCTACGAGCAGTACTTC
NA	NA	TRBV7-2	TRBJ2-3	CASSLVTTDTQYF	TGTGCCAGCAGCTTGGTAACCACAGATACGCAGTATTTT
TRBD1	NA	TRBV7-9	TRBJ1-1	CASSPLDRENTEAFF	TGTGCCAGCAGCCCTCTCGACAGGGAGAACACTGAAGCTTTCTTT
TRBD1	NA	TRBV5-1	TRBJ2-7	CASSYGQGERYEQYF	TGCGCCAGCAGCTACGGACAGGGTGAACGCTACGAGCAGTACTTC
NA	NA	TRBV29-1	TRBJ1-1	CSVQGNTEAFF	TGCAGCGTCCAGGGGAACACTGAAGCTTTCTTT
TRBD1	once	TRBV19	TRBJ1-4	CASRPTGVVGKLFF	TGTGCCAGTAGGCCGACAGGGGTTGTTGGAAAACTGTTTTTT
NA	few	TRBV6-5	TRBJ1-1	CASTLTLNTEAFF	TGTGCCAGCACATTGACATTGAACACTGAAGCTTTCTTT
NA	few	TRBV7-2	TRBJ2-3	CASSLSSTDTQYF	TGTGCCAGCAGCTTAAGCAGCACAGATACGCAGTATTTT
TRBD1	NA	TRBV18	TRBJ2-5	CASSPPKGGEKTQYF	TGTGCCAGCTCACCACCGAAAGGGGGCGAAAAGACCCAGTACTTC
NA	NA	TRBV7-9	TRBJ1-4	CASSPDESYLNEKLFF	TGTGCCAGCAGCCCAGACGAGAGTTACCTTAATGAAAAACTGTTTTTT
NA	few	TRBV10-3	TRBJ2-5	CAISPRMDQETQYF	TGTGCCATCAGCCCCCGGATGGACCAAGAGACCCAGTACTTC
NA	NA	TRBV20-1	TRBJ2-7	CSARARREQYF	TGCAGTGCTAGAGCCAGGCGAGAGCAGTACTTC
NA	NA	TRBV2	TRBJ1-4	CASTMGQVDEKLFF	TGTGCCAGCACGATGGGACAAGTCGACGAAAAACTGTTTTTT
NA	NA	TRBV4-1	TRBJ2-3	CASSQDSAGFTDTQYF	TGCGCCAGCAGCCAAGATTCGGCAGGTTTCACAGATACGCAGTATTTT
NA	NA	TRBV7-6	TRBJ1-1	CASSLARDGEAFF	TGTGCCAGCAGCTTAGCGCGGGACGGAGAGGCTTTCTTT
NA	NA	TRBV11-2	TRBJ1-3	CASSLSPGPSGNTIYF	TGTGCCAGCAGCTTAAGCCCCGGCCCCTCTGGAAACACCATATATTTT
NA	NA	TRBV2	TRBJ1-5	CASSLTGVSNQPQHF	TGTGCCAGCAGTTTGACAGGAGTTAGCAATCAGCCCCAGCATTTT
TRBD2	NA	TRBV27	TRBJ2-7	CASSLSAGGSYEQYF	TGTGCCAGCAGTTTATCGGCAGGCGGGAGCTACGAGCAGTACTTC
TRBD1	NA	TRBV11-3	TRBJ2-1	CASSYLGTGQFF	TGTGCCAGCAGCTACCTCGGGACAGGGCAGTTCTTC
TRBD2	NA	TRBV4-2	TRBJ2-7	CASSQDGTSSYEQYF	TGTGCCAGCAGCCAAGACGGGACTAGCAGCTACGAGCAGTACTTC
NA	NA	TRBV5-8	TRBJ2-5	CASSLFISRETQYF	TGTGCCAGCAGCTTGTTCATTTCGAGGGAGACCCAGTACTTC
NA	NA	TRBV19	TRBJ1-4	CASRERTREKLFF	TGTGCCAGTAGAGAGCGGACAAGGGAAAAACTGTTTTTT
TRBD1	NA	TRBV19	TRBJ2-5	CASSISGQGDLETQYF	TGTGCCAGTAGTATTTCCGGACAGGGGGACTTGGAGACCCAGTACTTC
TRBD2	NA	TRBV27	TRBJ2-7	CASSLEASGRSLSSYEQYF	TGTGCCAGCAGTTTAGAGGCCAGCGGGAGGTCCCTTAGCTCCTACGAGCAGTACTTC
TRBD1	once	TRBV6-6	TRBJ1-5	CASSPQGQASNQPQHF	TGTGCCAGCAGTCCGCAGGGACAGGCTAGCAATCAGCCCCAGCATTTT
NA	NA	TRBV9	TRBJ1-1	CASSPVSIQPEAFF	TGTGCCAGCAGCCCCGTGTCCATCCAGCCTGAAGCTTTCTTT
NA	NA	TRBV18	TRBJ2-7	CASSPSEGSYEQYF	TGTGCCAGCTCACCCTCAGAGGGCTCCTACGAGCAGTACTTC
NA	NA	TRBV21-1	TRBJ2-2	CASSKADYTGELFF	TGTGCCAGCAGCAAAGCTGACTACACCGGGGAGCTGTTTTTT
NA	NA	TRBV5-6	TRBJ2-6	CASSLVGFGGSGANVLTF	TGTGCCAGCAGCTTGGTAGGCTTCGGGGGCTCTGGGGCCAACGTCCTGACTTTC
NA	once	TRBV19	TRBJ1-3	CASIKDISGNTIYF	TGTGCCAGTATTAAGGATATCTCTGGAAACACCATATATTTT
NA	NA	TRBV6-5	TRBJ1-1	CASSYRGNTEAFF	TGTGCCAGCAGTTACCGGGGGAACACTGAAGCTTTCTTT
TRBD1	NA	TRBV7-9	TRBJ2-7	CASSPWDRGGSGEQYF	TGTGCCAGCAGCCCTTGGGACAGGGGAGGATCGGGGGAGCAGTACTTC
NA	NA	TRBV3-1/TRBV3-2	TRBJ1-2	CASSQLRTDYGYTF	TGTGCCAGCAGCCAACTGAGGACAGACTATGGCTACACCTTC
NA	NA	TRBV3-1/TRBV3-2	TRBJ2-2	CASTEGGRSTGELFF	TGTGCCAGCACCGAGGGAGGCAGGAGCACCGGGGAGCTGTTTTTT
NA	NA	TRBV7-2	TRBJ1-3	CASSLVGSSSGNTIYF	TGTGCCAGCAGCTTAGTAGGTTCCTCGTCTGGAAACACCATATATTTT
NA	NA	TRBV15	TRBJ1-6	CATSGSSYNSPLHF	TGTGCCACCAGCGGGAGCTCCTATAATTCACCCCTCCACTTT
NA	NA	TRBV30	TRBJ1-6	CAWSGVWNSPLHF	TGTGCCTGGAGCGGTGTTTGGAATTCACCCCTCCACTTT
TRBD2	NA	TRBV19	TRBJ2-7	CARWLAGGPYEQYF	TGTGCCAGGTGGTTAGCGGGGGGCCCCTACGAGCAGTACTTC
NA	NA	TRBV12-3/TRBV12-4	TRBJ1-5	CASTGSNQPQHF	TGTGCCAGCACAGGTAGCAATCAGCCCCAGCATTTT
NA	NA	TRBV5-1	TRBJ1-3	CASSLGESGNTIYF	TGCGCCAGCAGCCTAGGGGAATCCGGAAACACCATATATTTT
TRBD1	once	TRBV2	TRBJ1-1	CASSKGQLNTEAFF	TGTGCCAGCAGTAAGGGACAGTTAAACACTGAAGCTTTCTTT
TRBD1	NA	TRBV6-6	TRBJ1-2	CASSYVRDSLDGYTF	TGTGCCAGCAGTTACGTCCGGGACAGCTTAGATGGCTACACCTTC
NA	NA	TRBV6-5	TRBJ1-6	CASKNVVVSPLHF	TGTGCCAGCAAGAACGTAGTAGTTTCACCCCTCCACTTT
NA	NA	TRBV2	TRBJ2-7	CASCGLGGLGEQYF	TGTGCCAGCTGTGGACTGGGGGGACTCGGGGAGCAGTACTTC
NA	NA	TRBV12-3/TRBV12-4	TRBJ1-1	CASSFLGGTEAFF	TGTGCCAGCAGTTTCCTGGGGGGCACTGAAGCTTTCTTT
NA	NA	TRBV3-1/TRBV3-2	TRBJ1-6	CASSPSSSVLNSPLHF	TGTGCCAGCAGCCCAAGTTCCAGCGTCCTTAATTCACCCCTCCACTTT
NA	NA	TRBV4-1	TRBJ1-3	CASSPLINSGNTIYF	TGCGCCAGCAGCCCCCTTATAAACTCTGGAAACACCATATATTTT
NA	NA	TRBV2	TRBJ1-1	CAIEQGTNTEAFF	TGTGCCATCGAACAGGGCACGAACACTGAAGCTTTCTTT
TRBD2	NA	TRBV2	TRBJ2-5	CASTALLAGVQETQYF	TGTGCCAGCACCGCCCTACTAGCGGGGGTACAAGAGACCCAGTACTTC
NA	NA	TRBV20-1	TRBJ1-2	CSASGQVTDGYTF	TGCAGTGCTAGTGGGCAGGTAACGGATGGCTACACCTTC